This T cell receptor (beta chain) was identified during a study of T cell responses to AZD1222 COVID-19 vaccine. Points from the study as a whole: Repertoires were obtained only post-peak T cell response. CD4 TCRs associated with vaccination spanned spike, dominating at 160-218 and 743-854. White British ancestry dominated among donors, who included more females, and clonal diversity was possibly underestimated.

Details on this clone: Its cognate antigen is unknown.

Trimming cost V 0 bases and J 4 bases; bases outside gene matches: 4. The germline V gene has CDR1 MRHNA and CDR2 SNTAGT. This CDR3 has 15 amino acids. The repertoire was sequenced with immunoSEQ multiplex PCR; TCRdb's copy has only in-frame clones and lacks some. Of under 200,000 clones in the sample, around nine tenths are singletons; the top ten hold roughly 1.6%. V usage is TRBV6-4 and J usage is TRBJ2-3; 7 bases are a match to TRBD2. The sample in question was peripheral blood, obtained on day 0 of AZD1222 vaccination. This sequence originates from an adult in good health. This chain's CDR3 is CASSDSIAGPDTQYF. The CDR3 nucleotides read TGTGCCAGCAGTGACTCAATAGCGGGCCCAGATACGCAGTATTTT.